This T cell receptor (beta chain) was found in a study of identical twins. Findings of the study overall: The degree of excess twin sharing was weaker in beta out-of-frame sequences.

There are 15 residues in the CDR3. Trimming removed 1 base from V and 1 base from J; junction bases left unmatched: 2. CDR1 and CDR2 (germline): LGHDT, YNNKEL (reference sequence). MiXCR, applied by TCRdb to the 5' RACE reads, yields one record per CDR3 protein. Among a few hundred thousand distinct CDR3 sequences listed, 20% to 25% were seen once. On this clonotype itself: Its antigen is as yet unknown.

The same sample was also studied in work on T cells expressing NK-cell markers. As that report states: Four donors showed these clonotypes also leading the CD3+CD56-NKG2C+ fraction. It is unclear if expanded NKG2C-expressing clones target HCMV antigens.

This rearrangement joins TRBV3-1 to TRBJ2-7; 9 positions match TRBD2. This sequence originates from a woman aged 18-30 years in good health. Sequenced sample: CD4+ T cells sorted from blood. The CDR3 DNA is TGTGCCAGCAGCCAAGCTCTAGCGGGATCCTACGAGCAGTACTTC. It encodes CASSQALAGSYEQYF.